The TCR beta chain under discussion was sequenced for a study of cytomegalovirus exposure and HLA in healthy donors (dated by TCRdb to the late 2010s). Study-wide context: An earlier analysis of 587 of the donors reported around 280 Gb of sequence data and around 100 million unique TCR beta sequences obtained from about 179 million T cells. Roughly 300 gigabases of sequencing data and around 90 million unique TCR sequences made up an early release that covered nearly 650 HLA-typed donors. Of the 300 to 450 genotyped donors, over 80% were placed in the genetic ancestry cluster associated with self-reported Caucasian donors. The study was designed to test whether signatures of past pathogen exposure could be identified by cataloging public T cell receptors. The T cell repertoires of 666 subjects were profiled by immunosequencing and related to cytomegalovirus serostatus. A separate validation cohort of over 95 different subjects was used in addition to the approximately 670-subject first cohort. High-throughput TCR immunosequencing, statistical association of individual TCRs with disease status, and machine learning were combined to predict cytomegalovirus infection status. A later analysis re-examined previously published TCR beta repertoires from 600 to 700 donors and added high-resolution HLA genotyping to investigate patterns of TCR occurrence. In the later analysis, no new phenotypic data were used to find candidate immune exposures; instead, reliance was placed on TCR beta sequences and their occurrence across donors. An earlier analysis of more than 450 of the donors used high-throughput TCR beta sequencing to judge whether each TCR beta V gene segment behaved as functional or pseudogenic. Donor age, sex, ethnicity and CMV serostatus were compiled alongside the repertoire data. A later genetic analysis used genome-wide SNP genotypes for about 60% of the roughly 700 donors, treating that subset as a discovery cohort. Every discovery cohort repertoire had been produced on one sequencing platform. HLA typing covered class I and class II loci at four-digit resolution. The number of typed donors differed by locus: about 629-640 for A, B, C, DRB1 and DQB1; 522 for DQA1; 600 to 610 for DPA1; and about 470 for DPB1. Because of strong linkage in the cohort, five DR-DQ haplotypes were treated as single units for association and clustering. Among about 370 genotyped donors of the cohort, an average of roughly 230,000 unique TCR beta nucleotide sequences was sequenced per donor, of which about 19% were non-productive. Broader findings and caveats from the paper: Because counts were too low, roughly 16 rarely observed V segments, including chromosome 9 orphons, were excluded from the earlier analysis of several hundred of the donors. In a later analysis, HLA-associated TCR beta chains showed more clonal expansion and lower generation probabilities than non-associated chains that were equally common. V-gene and J-gene trimming of TCR beta chains was associated with a missense DCLRE1C variant in a later genetic analysis, and the association was replicated in an independent cohort. Most TCR sequences were seen in very few donors, while some public TCRs were found in many individuals. In a later analysis, TCR association rates were found to vary across HLA loci, with the most associated TCRs seen for DRB1 alleles and the fewest for HLA-C alleles. Cytomegalovirus status was reported to be diagnosed by the classifier with high specificity and sensitivity in both the original and validation cohorts. HLA typing was unavailable for some donors at each locus, so association tests used only the typed subset. In the study, roughly 160 TCR beta chains were listed as associated with cytomegalovirus. According to a later genetic analysis, donors in an Asian-associated ancestry cluster had fewer N-insertions in productive TCRs than the approximately 630-donor mean. A further reported finding was that TCR beta sequences accurately predicted the HLA-A and HLA-B alleles for most subjects in the first cohort. Strong co-occurrence of HLA alleles, especially DR and DQ, made assigning TCR associations to individual alleles difficult. Some IMGT-functional V segments, including TRBV6-2 and TRBV6-3, could not be told apart with the 87-base-pair reads, so those segments were excluded. In an earlier analysis of roughly 560 of the donors, most TCR beta V segments were observed in productive rearrangements about 90% or about 30% of the time, broadly matching IMGT annotations. The authors suggested that the approach could potentially be generalized to other disease states and immunological phenotypes. In this cohort, only TCR beta chains were sequenced, and detectable features were limited by the absence of alpha or paired-chain data. Several of the top co-occurrence clusters appeared to be linked to parvovirus B19, influenza, CMV and Epstein-Barr virus, according to a later analysis. A later analysis associated about 17,000 TCR beta sequences with specific HLA alleles at a false discovery rate of 0.05. According to a later analysis, most CMV-associated TCR beta chains appeared to be HLA-restricted, and the HLA associations seemed to be driven largely by CMV exposure. The sequencing pipeline was judged likely to have produced a cluster of highly shared sequence variants as a technical artifact. The presence/absence analyses assumed that sequencing depth was roughly uniform across donors, and that assumption may not be true. In vitro tests confirmed that a few of the cytomegalovirus-associated TCR beta chains recognize cytomegalovirus antigens. Correlated functional status among segregating V segments might reflect linkage disequilibrium, but an unknown experimental factor could not be ruled out. CMV serostatus was the only immune exposure information available for the cohort.

The cohort consisted of some 730 healthy bone marrow donors. Cohort members were all nominally healthy when sampled, although unrecorded immune exposures were likely present. The donor was CMV seronegative and belonged to the group of 352 seronegative cohort members. Each donor provided a peripheral blood sample, and peripheral blood mononuclear cells were used for TCR beta sequencing. Genomic DNA extraction from the blood cell samples was performed with the Qiagen DNeasy Blood Extraction Kit. Notes on this clone: Its antigen remains undetermined. Per-base qualities were not stored, and no clone one base away is much larger.

Per the germline V gene, SGHAT is the CDR1 and FQNNGV is the CDR2. Reading from cysteine to phenylalanine, the CDR3 counts 19 amino acids. Only the CDR3 region is kept as DNA, spanning 57 bases read in frame from base 1. Cut back by 4 bases and 0 bases, the V and J ends lie 19 bases apart. The library was produced with the immunoSEQ multiplex PCR assay. For the multiplex PCR, a mixture combining 60 forward primers for TCR Vbeta segments and 13 reverse primers for TCR Jbeta segments was used. The CDR3 region of rearranged TCR beta genes was amplified from genomic DNA by a multiplex PCR assay. On the Illumina HiSeq System, the amplified TCR beta libraries were sequenced as 87-base-pair reads. Under the source paper's analysis protocol: In a later analysis, tens of millions of unique TCR beta chains were counted across the 500 to 850 repertoires, and roughly 11 million of these chains were shared by at least two donors. To remove PCR and sequencing errors, raw reads were error-corrected and collapsed into unique sequences using a nearest-neighbor algorithm that merged closely related sequences. Alignment of CDR3 sequences to IMGT reference sequences was used to assign V, D and J gene segments. For a sequence to be retained, at least a six-nucleotide match to both a V gene segment and a J gene segment was required. Rearrangements were called productive when the CDR3 lacked stop codons and stayed in frame with V and J; all others were non-productive. Following IMGT convention, CDR3 was defined as the stretch from the second conserved V-encoded cysteine to the conserved J-encoded phenylalanine. Sequences without an unambiguous match to a single V gene segment were excluded from the earlier analysis of several hundred of the donors. In an earlier analysis of approximately 550 of the donors, V segments were called functional above 56.7% productive rearrangements and were called segregating when the between-donor standard deviation exceeded 5%. To diagnose cytomegalovirus status from the catalog of TCR beta chain sequences, a statistical classification framework was built. In a later analysis, V and J genes were assigned by comparing TCR nucleotide sequences against IMGT/GENE-DB human TR gene sequences. A later analysis assigned CDR3 sequences and most-parsimonious VDJ recombination scenarios with the TCRdist pipeline. A later analysis defined each TCR beta chain by its CDR3 amino acid sequence plus V-gene family, and excluded reads lacking a unique V-gene family. As a way to deal with suspected cross-contamination and a sequencing artifact, a later analysis dropped 450 to 600 nucleotide sequences that were highly shared and had low generation probability. For each public chain, a later analysis derived a clonal expansion index from normalized ranks of inferred template counts within each repertoire. A later analysis computed generation probabilities with a VDJ recombination model fitted to out-of-frame rearrangements, and checked the results against IGoR. In a later analysis, TCR-TCR, TCR-HLA and TCR-CMV co-occurrence was scored with hypergeometric tests, and a repertoire-size bias correction was applied to TCR pairs. To estimate false discovery rates, a later analysis permuted the HLA or CMV assignments 20 times. In a later analysis, co-occurring TCRs were grouped with DBSCAN, and TCRdist sequence similarity was added when clustering was performed within HLA-allele-positive subsets. Repertoires with fewer than 30,000 or more than 120,000 public chains, plus five repertoires with anomalous nucleotide sharing, were excluded from co-occurrence clustering. Imported from immuneACCESS, the table was reduced by TCRdb to in-frame sequences with V and J called. These copies leave out some clones; in studies compared against another copy, an unresolved V gene accounts for under half, and the cause of the remainder is not known. Clone size and V and J calls were adopted from that table, with D and trimming inferred from the DNA. This sample holds 150,000 to 180,000 clones; about three quarters were observed only once. The leading ten clones occupy roughly 4.2% of the sample.

This clonotype originated in a woman aged 40 to 55 in good health and CMV-seronegative. This sequence uses TRBV11-2 and TRBJ2-6, and TRBD2 may be the D gene, going by 7 matching bases. The sequenced material came from PBMCs. The CDR3 protein is CASSSLGGGSSSGANVLTF. At the DNA level, the sequence is TGTGCCAGCAGCTCGCTAGGGGGGGGCTCCAGCTCTGGGGCCAACGTCCTGACTTTC.